This TCR beta chain is from a study of radiation and T cells in renal cell carcinoma. The study's findings and limits: Top tumor clonotypes rose in blood 2 weeks post-radiation, then contracted.

TCRdb's copy holds only in-frame clones and misses some; the assay was immunoSEQ multiplex PCR. Of about 170,000 clones in the sample, 88% are singletons; the top ten hold roughly 12%. Details on this clone: Its matching antigen is unknown.

Time point described: blood 4 weeks post-SBRT, at nephrectomy. Treatment denoted: 15 Gy SBRT to primary tumor, nephrectomy 4 weeks later. Nephrectomy followed 15 Gy stereotactic body radiation by 4 weeks. Blood was sampled at baseline, 2 weeks and 4 weeks after SBRT. Trimming removed 4 bases at V and 4 bases at J, with 16 bases between. The CDR3 loop spans 15 amino acids. The V gene's germline CDR1 is LGHNA and CDR2 YSLEER. The V gene is TRBV4-3, the J gene TRBJ1-2; no clear D. The receptor was derived from a woman aged 45 to 65 with renal cell carcinoma. The material sequenced was blood, taken from a patient whose treatment included radiotherapy and nephrectomy. In DNA form, the CDR3 reads TGCGCCAGCAGCCCGAGGACTTTACCCCGCTATGGCTACACCTTC. This gives the protein CASSPRTLPRYGYTF.